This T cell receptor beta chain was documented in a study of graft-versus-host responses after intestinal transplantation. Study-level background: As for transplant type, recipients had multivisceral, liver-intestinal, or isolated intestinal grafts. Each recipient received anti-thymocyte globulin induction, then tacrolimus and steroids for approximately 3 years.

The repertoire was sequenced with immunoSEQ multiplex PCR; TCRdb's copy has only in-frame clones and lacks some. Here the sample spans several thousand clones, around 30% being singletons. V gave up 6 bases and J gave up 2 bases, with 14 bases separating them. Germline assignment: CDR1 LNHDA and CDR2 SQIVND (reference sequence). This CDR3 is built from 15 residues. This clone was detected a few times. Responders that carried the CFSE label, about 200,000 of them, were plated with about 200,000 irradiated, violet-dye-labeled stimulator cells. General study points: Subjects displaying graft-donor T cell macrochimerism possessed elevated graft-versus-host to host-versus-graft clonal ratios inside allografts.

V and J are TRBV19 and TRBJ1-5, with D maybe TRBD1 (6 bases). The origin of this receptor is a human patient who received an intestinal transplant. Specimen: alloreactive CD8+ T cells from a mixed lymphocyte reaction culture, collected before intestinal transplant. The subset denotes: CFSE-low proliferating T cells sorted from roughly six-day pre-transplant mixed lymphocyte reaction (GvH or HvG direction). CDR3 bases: TGTGCCAGTAGGCACATTAGACAGGGCAATCAGCCCCAGCATTTT. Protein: CASRHIRQGNQPQHF. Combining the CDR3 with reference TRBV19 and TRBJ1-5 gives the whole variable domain DGGITQSPKYLFRKEGQNVTLSCEQNLNHDAMYWYRQDPGQGLRLIYYSQIVNDFQKGDIAEGYSVSREKKESFPLTVTSAQKNPTAFYLCASRHIRQGNQPQHFGDGTRLSIL.